This TCR beta chain is from a study of blood T cell repertoires in COVID-19. Repertoires were generated with immunoSEQ multiplex PCR, while TCRdb's copy carries only in-frame clones and drops some. The table includes around 300,000 clones, under 90% detected once. Per germline, CDR1 MNHNY and CDR2 SVGAGI (reference sequence). This CDR3 comprises 12 residues. V dropped 10 bases and J dropped 4 bases, with 13 bases sitting between them. Sequenced material: peripheral blood. The clonotype was recovered from a man over 45 with acute or convalescent COVID-19. The chain carries TRBV6-6 and TRBJ1-2, with a possible D match to TRBD1 (5 bases). Written as DNA, the CDR3 is TGTGCCACCTGGAGACAGAGCTATGGCTACACCTTC. It yields the protein CATWRQSYGYTF.